Listed here are 24 T cell receptor beta chains from one sample, sequenced in a study of blood T cell repertoires in COVID-19 (dated by TCRdb to the early 2020s). Library preparation used the immunoSEQ multiplex PCR assay. Imported from immuneACCESS, the table was reduced by TCRdb to in-frame sequences with V and J called. These copies leave out some clones; in studies compared against another copy, an unresolved V gene accounts for under half, and the cause of the remainder is not known. Within this sample are about 220,000 clones, with under 90% of them counted one time only. The ten largest clones represent about 3.2% of the sample. Input material: PBMCs or T cells enriched from blood (not recorded which). The source of these receptors is a woman aged 55 to 70 who had recovered from COVID-19.

The chain has TRBV11-2 and TRBJ2-3; weak D call: TRBD2 (6 bases). Trimming cost V 3 bases and J 4 bases, with 11 bases left between them. CDR1 is SGHAT, CDR2 FQNNGV, per germline. This CDR3 has 14 residues. CDR3: CASSLRDGSDTQYF. CDR3 bases: TGTGCCAGCAGCTTGCGGGATGGGTCAGATACGCAGTATTTT.

V usage is TRBV7-9 and J usage is TRBJ2-3, with TRBD2 matching over 9 bases. The CDR3 consists of 15 residues. V trimming: 6 bases; J trimming: 3 bases; junction bases outside the gene matches: 7. Germline V CDR1 and CDR2: SEHNR, FQNEAQ (reference sequence). This CDR3 is CASRPSGGRTDTQYF. For the CDR3, the DNA is TGTGCCAGCAGGCCAAGCGGGGGGAGGACAGATACGCAGTATTTT.

This chain uses TRBV20-1 with TRBJ2-7, with no clear D. Per the germline V gene, CDR1 is DFQATT and CDR2 is SNEGSKA (reference sequence). The germline V and J ends were trimmed by 4 bases and 6 bases, with 10 bases remaining between them. This CDR3 region has 11 residues. The DNA of the CDR3 is TGCAGTGCTACCCCTCTCGGCGAGCAGTACTTC. Its protein product is CSATPLGEQYF.

CDR3 amino acids: CASRRDRASSYEQYF. The CDR3 nucleotides read TGTGCCAGCAGACGTGACAGGGCAAGCTCCTACGAGCAGTACTTC. The rearrangement uses TRBV6-5 and TRBJ2-7; 7 nucleotides line up with TRBD1. This CDR3 contains 15 residues. Germline V gives CDR1 MNHEY, CDR2 SVGAGI. V was pared by 6 bases and J by 0 bases, with 8 bases of the junction left unmatched.

The chain links TRBV7-2 to TRBJ2-3; 11 nucleotides align to TRBD2. Trimming cost V 4 bases and J 7 bases; bases outside gene matches: 10. This CDR3 has 16 residues. In germline, CDR1 is SGHTA, CDR2 FQGNSA. The CDR3 DNA is TGTGCCAGCAGCTCCCGACTAGCGGGGCTCGTATATACGCAGTATTTT. Its translation: CASSSRLAGLVYTQYF.

This chain joins TRBV7-2 and TRBJ2-5; no clear D gene. The CDR3 runs 11 residues. Germline V lookup: CDR1 SGHTA, CDR2 FQGNSA. V lost 6 bases, J lost 2 bases, and 4 bases lay in between. The CDR3 DNA sequence: TGTGCCAGCAGTGTACAAGAGACCCAGTACTTC. This translates into CASSVQETQYF.

The chain has TRBV3-1 (or the pseudogene TRBV3-2) and TRBJ2-3; D gene unclear. Trimming shortened V by 1 base and J by 5 bases, and 10 bases separated the two germline ends. CDR1 is LGHDT, CDR2 YNNKEL, per germline (reference sequence). CDR3 length equals 14 residues. The DNA of the CDR3 is TGTGCCAGCAGCCAAGGGAGAAGTGGAGATACGCAGTATTTT. Encoded protein: CASSQGRSGDTQYF.

The table lists this clone with a count of one. The V gene is TRBV25-1, the J gene TRBJ2-4; tentative D call: TRBD2 (5 bases). CDR1 and CDR2 from the germline V gene are MGHDK and SYGVNS. Trimming pared 4 bases from V and 1 base from J, leaving 17 bases between. The CDR3 is 17 residues long. CDR3 in amino acids: CASSAPAGGMAKNIQYF. The CDR3 bases are TGTGCCAGCAGTGCTCCCGCGGGTGGCATGGCCAAAAACATTCAGTACTTC.

This clone has only a few counts. This CDR3 reads CAISDSSGSSYEQYF. CDR3 DNA: TGTGCCATCAGTGATTCTAGCGGATCCTCCTACGAGCAGTACTTC. J is TRBJ2-7 and V is TRBV10-3; 7 bases map to TRBD2. Unmatched junction bases numbered 5, after V lost 3 bases and J lost 0 bases. From germline, CDR1 is ENHRY and CDR2 SYGVKD. The CDR3 sequence is 15 residues long.

The rearrangement uses TRBV6-5 and TRBJ2-7, with 9 bases that match TRBD1. The CDR3 contains 14 residues. Trimming took 7 bases from V and 2 from J; bases not matched to a gene: 6. Per germline, CDR1 MNHEY and CDR2 SVGAGI. The CDR3, as DNA: TGTGCCAGCACCCGGGACAGGGCGACCTACGAGCAGTACTTC. This translates into CASTRDRATYEQYF.

This clone appeared a single time. Here the CDR3 DNA reads TGCGCCAGCAGCCAAACAGGGGGCATTTCAGATACGCAGTATTTT. This translates into CASSQTGGISDTQYF. The chain employs TRBV4-1 and TRBJ2-3; TRBD1 matches at 9 bases. CDR3 length equals 15 residues. The ends lost 2 bases at V and 4 bases at J; junction bases unmatched: 4. Germline assignment: CDR1 MGHRA and CDR2 YSYEKL.

The chain employs TRBV20-1 and TRBJ1-2; D might be TRBD1 (5 bases). Germline-derived CDR1 and CDR2 are DFQATT and SNEGSKA (reference sequence). This CDR3 spans 19 amino acids. Trimming took 6 bases from V and 2 from J, leaving 31 bases between them. DNA of the CDR3: TGCAGTGCCAGTCGACCCTTCCTGGGGGAGGGCCGAATGAACTATGGCTACACCTTC. Translated, it gives CSASRPFLGEGRMNYGYTF.

This sequence joins TRBV27 and TRBJ2-1, with a weak D call TRBD1 (6 bases). V was shortened by 5 bases and J by 6 bases, with 20 bases between the two germline ends. The CDR3 runs to 16 residues. Germline V gene lookup returns CDR1 MNHEY and CDR2 SMNVEV (reference sequence). CDR3 in DNA: TGTGCCAGCAGTACCTTACAGGGAACCGGTGGCAATGAGCAGTTCTTC. Translating gives CASSTLQGTGGNEQFF.

The rearrangement joins TRBV19 to TRBJ1-2; D remains unclear. V shed 3 bases and J shed 5 bases, with 7 bases lying between them. The CDR3 spans 12 residues. Germline V gene sequence: CDR1 LNHDA, CDR2 SQIVND (reference sequence). The CDR3 here is CASSIWSYGYTF. Written as DNA, the CDR3 is TGTGCCAGTAGTATCTGGAGTTATGGCTACACCTTC.

The rearrangement joins TRBV29-1 to TRBJ1-1; 10 bases are a match to TRBD1. This CDR3 contains 13 residues. Germline lookup yields CDR1 SQVTM and CDR2 ANQGSEA. V shed 4 bases, J shed 8 bases, and the junction held 7 bases outside the gene matches. The CDR3: CSVAPTGGREAFF. DNA for the CDR3: TGCAGCGTTGCCCCGACAGGGGGCAGGGAAGCTTTCTTT.

The gene calls are TRBV5-1 and TRBJ1-4; the D gene is possibly TRBD1 (5 bases). Germline assignment: CDR1 SGHRS and CDR2 YFSETQ. The CDR3 consists of 16 residues. Trimming took 5 bases from V and 4 from J, leaving 18 bases between them. CDR3 region: CASRPPTGENNEKLFF. In DNA, the CDR3 is TGCGCCAGCAGGCCCCCTACGGGGGAGAATAATGAAAAACTGTTTTTT.

The chain employs TRBV5-4 and TRBJ2-3; 8 nucleotides line up with TRBD1. This CDR3 contains 16 residues. The germline CDR1 and CDR2 sequences are SGHNT and YYREEE (reference sequence). V gave up 3 bases and J gave up 0 bases; unmatched junction bases: 6. The CDR3 loop is CASSSAGTGSTDTQYF. Written as DNA, the CDR3 is TGTGCCAGCAGCTCCGCCGGGACAGGTAGCACAGATACGCAGTATTTT.

This clone appeared once. The CDR3 here is CASSLVSGSYNEQFF. In DNA, the CDR3 is TGTGCCAGCAGCTTAGTTAGCGGGAGTTACAATGAGCAGTTCTTC. The V and J genes are TRBV7-9 and TRBJ2-1, with 9 bases matching TRBD2. The trim removed 1 base at V and 4 bases at J, leaving 2 bases unmatched. This CDR3 is built from 15 residues. Germline V lookup: CDR1 SEHNR, CDR2 FQNEAQ (reference sequence).

The rearrangement uses TRBV11-2 and TRBJ2-1, with TRBD1 matching over 7 bases. With V trimmed by 0 bases and J by 0 bases, 2 bases remained unmatched. This CDR3 has 16 residues. CDR1 SGHAT and CDR2 FQNNGV come from the germline V gene. For the CDR3, the DNA is TGTGCCAGCAGCTTAGACAGGGGGAGCTCCTACAATGAGCAGTTCTTC. Translation gives CASSLDRGSSYNEQFF.

This rearrangement joins TRBV18 to TRBJ2-1; 12 bases fit TRBD2. Per germline, CDR1 KGHSH and CDR2 LQKENI. V lost 4 bases and J lost 5; bases outside the gene matches: 6. CDR3 length equals 16 residues. The CDR3 sequence is CASSQRGLAGNNEQFF. DNA for the CDR3: TGTGCCAGCTCACAACGAGGACTAGCGGGGAACAATGAGCAGTTCTTC. Complete variable domain (other parts from reference TRBV18 and TRBJ2-1): NAGVMQNPRHLVRRRGQEARLRCSPMKGHSHVYWYRQLPEEGLKFMVYLQKENIIDESGMPKERFSAEFPKEGPSILRIQQVVRGDSAAYFCASSQRGLAGNNEQFFGPGTRLTVL.

This clone was detected a few times. The chain is built from TRBV10-3 and TRBJ2-7; 15 bases agree with TRBD2. This CDR3 is built from 14 residues. CDR1 and CDR2 from the germline V gene are ENHRY and SYGVKD. Germline trimming cut 4 bases from V and 5 bases from J; bases unmatched to any gene: 0. The chain's CDR3 is CAISGTSGRDEQYF. The CDR3 DNA sequence: TGTGCCATCAGTGGGACTAGCGGGAGGGACGAGCAGTACTTC.

The V call is TRBV10-2, the J call TRBJ2-1; 7 bases agree with TRBD2. This CDR3 has 15 amino acids. The V gene's germline CDR1 is WSHSY and CDR2 SAAADI. Trimming took 5 bases from V and 4 from J; bases not matched to a gene: 8. The CDR3 DNA reads TGCGCCAGCAGTCCGACCCGCGGGGGTTACAATGAGCAGTTCTTC. It is translated as CASSPTRGGYNEQFF.

The chain carries TRBV3-1 (or the pseudogene TRBV3-2) and TRBJ2-3; D not resolved. Trimming removed 4 bases at V and 0 bases at J, with 11 bases between. In germline, CDR1 is LGHDT, CDR2 YNNKEL (reference sequence). The CDR3 is 15 amino acids. The DNA for the CDR3 is TGTGCCAGCAGCCTAACATTGACTAGCACAGATACGCAGTATTTT. It translates to CASSLTLTSTDTQYF.

V usage is TRBV5-1 and J usage is TRBJ1-2, with TRBD1 matching 7 bases. Unmatched junction bases numbered 6, after V lost 0 bases and J lost 1 base. The CDR3 is 16 residues long. Germline V CDR1 and CDR2: SGHRS, YFSETQ. The DNA for the CDR3 is TGCGCCAGCAGCTTGGGGTTAGGGGGCGGTAACTATGGCTACACCTTC. Residues: CASSLGLGGGNYGYTF.